One and the same sample provided the 32 T cell receptor beta chains below, sequenced in a study of control samples from healthy donors and cancer patients. Produced via immunoSEQ multiplex PCR; TCRdb's table is partial and in-frame only. Of about 160,000 clones listed, just under 95% are singletons. Sequences were obtained from blood. All receptors derive from a woman aged 55-70 years in good health.

The chain links TRBV15 to TRBJ1-6; TRBD1 aligns across 11 bases. J lost 7 bases, V lost 4 bases, and 3 bases had no gene match. Germline CDR1 and CDR2: LNHNV and YYDKDF (reference sequence). The CDR3 spans 15 residues. CDR3 coding DNA: TGTGCCACCAGCACTAGGGACAGGGGGAATTCACCCCTCCACTTT. Protein product: CATSTRDRGNSPLHF. Using reference TRBV15 and TRBJ1-6 for the parts outside the CDR3, the full variable domain is DAMVIQNPRYQVTQFGKPVTLSCSQTLNHNVMYWYQQKSSQAPKLLFHYYDKDFNNEADTPDNFQSRRPNTSFCFLDIRSPGLGDTAMYLCATSTRDRGNSPLHFGNGTRLTVT.

The chain combines TRBV19 with TRBJ1-2, with a tentative D call TRBD1 (6 bases). V lost 7 bases and J lost 3, with 33 bases in between. CDR1 is LNHDA and CDR2 is SQIVND in the germline V gene (reference sequence). The CDR3 sequence is 20 residues long. As DNA, the CDR3 is TGTGCCAGTACTTACAACGACAGGCAAAGAACCTCGGCCCTCCACTATGGCTACACCTTC. This sequence encodes CASTYNDRQRTSALHYGYTF.

This clone was seen just once. The genes are TRBV7-9 and TRBJ1-1; 7 nucleotides align to TRBD1. The length of the CDR3 is 14 residues. With 5 bases clipped from V and 2 bases from J, the junction kept 5 bases outside the gene matches. Germline V CDR1 and CDR2: SEHNR, FQNEAQ (reference sequence). This CDR3 reads CASSPGQTNTEAFF. In nucleotides, the CDR3 is TGTGCCAGCAGCCCGGGACAGACCAACACTGAAGCTTTCTTT.

J is TRBJ2-7 and V is TRBV2, with 7 positions matching TRBD1. This CDR3 region has 13 residues. The V segment lost 5 bases and the J segment 12 bases; nucleotides outside the gene matches: 13. Germline CDR1 and CDR2: SNHLY and FYNNEI. The CDR3 DNA is TGTGCCAGCAGTCGTTACGACAGGGTGGGTCCGTACTTC. Translated, it gives CASSRYDRVGPYF.

J is TRBJ2-2 and V is TRBV5-6; the match to TRBD2 covers 8 bases. The V segment lost 2 bases and the J segment 6 bases; nucleotides outside the gene matches: 6. This CDR3 spans 15 amino acids. The V gene's germline CDR1 is SGHDT and CDR2 YYEEEE. The CDR3 loop reads CASSFGGVSSGELFF. Written as DNA, the CDR3 is TGTGCCAGCAGCTTCGGGGGGGTTTCGTCCGGGGAGCTGTTTTTT.

The rearrangement uses TRBV11-3 and TRBJ2-5, with 14 nucleotides matching TRBD2. CDR1 is SGHNT, CDR2 YENEEA, per germline. Trimming removed 5 bases from V and 3 bases from J; junction bases left unmatched: 2. The CDR3 covers 15 residues. The CDR3 reads CASSTGLAGEETQYF. The CDR3 DNA reads TGTGCCAGCAGCACGGGACTAGCGGGGGAAGAGACCCAGTACTTC.

This chain uses TRBV5-1 with TRBJ1-3; D unclear. Germline V gene data show CDR1 as SGHRS and CDR2 as YFSETQ. CDR3 size: 15 residues. Trimming left V 0 bases short and J 0 bases short, with 7 bases between. The CDR3 is CASSLEGSSGNTIYF. The CDR3 nucleotides read TGCGCCAGCAGCTTGGAAGGTAGCTCTGGAAACACCATATATTTT.

The chain carries TRBV5-1 and TRBJ2-5; D assignment may be TRBD1 or TRBD2 (6 bases each). The CDR3 is 14 residues long. Germline V gene data show CDR1 as SGHRS and CDR2 as YFSETQ. V was shortened by 4 bases and J by 5 bases, with 15 bases between the two germline ends. The CDR3 here is CASSLLQGGETQYF. CDR3 coding DNA: TGCGCCAGCAGCCTCTTACAAGGGGGGGAGACCCAGTACTTC.

This clone occurred a few times. This chain uses TRBV11-3 with TRBJ1-2; 7 nucleotides line up with TRBD1. The CDR3 spans 13 residues. Per the germline V gene, CDR1 is SGHNT and CDR2 is YENEEA. V gave up 6 bases and J gave up 8 bases; unmatched junction bases: 9. CDR3 region: CASSSTGESGYTF. The CDR3 bases are TGTGCCAGCAGTTCTACAGGGGAGAGCGGCTACACCTTC.

The sample holds one count of this clone. The rearrangement links TRBV6-2 or TRBV6-3 to TRBJ1-6; D not resolved. Deletions cut 2 bases from V and 4 bases from J, with 6 bases between. Germline V gene lookup returns CDR1 MNHEY and CDR2 SVGEGT. The CDR3 is 14 amino acids. CDR3 in DNA: TGTGCCAGCAGTTACGACGGATATAATTCACCCCTCCACTTT. Translating gives CASSYDGYNSPLHF.

J is TRBJ2-7 and V is TRBV27, with D perhaps matching TRBD2 (6 bases). The germline V gene has CDR1 MNHEY and CDR2 SMNVEV (reference sequence). The V gene lost 4 bases and the J gene lost 2 bases, with 9 bases spanning the gap. CDR3 length equals 13 residues. CDR3 DNA sequence: TGTGCCAGCAGTTGGGAGGCTACCTACGAGCAGTACTTC. This gives the protein CASSWEATYEQYF.

This clone was observed a handful of times. The chain is built from TRBV10-3 and TRBJ1-3; D possibly corresponds to TRBD1 (5 bases). Germline V CDR1 and CDR2: ENHRY, SYGVKD. The CDR3 is 15 residues long. Trimming pared 5 bases from V and 0 bases from J, leaving 11 bases between. The CDR3 DNA reads as TGTGCCATCAGTAGACAGAATTACTCTGGAAACACCATATATTTT. Translation: CAISRQNYSGNTIYF.

The rearrangement joins TRBV5-1 to TRBJ1-2, with D uncertain. The CDR3 length is 14 residues. Germline CDR1 and CDR2: SGHRS and YFSETQ. V dropped 0 bases and J dropped 1 base, with 7 bases sitting between them. In nucleotides, the CDR3 is TGCGCCAGCAGCTTGGCAGAGGGTAACTATGGCTACACCTTC. It encodes CASSLAEGNYGYTF.

This chain links TRBV9 with TRBJ1-2; 8 nucleotides agree with TRBD1. The CDR3 has 11 amino acids. Germline loops: CDR1 SGDLS, CDR2 YYNGEE. V shed 3 bases and J 13 bases; nucleotides not matched to a gene: 5. CDR3 nucleotide sequence: TGTGCCAGCAGCGCTGACAGGGGTCTCACCTTC. Encoded protein: CASSADRGLTF. Full variable domain (missing parts from reference TRBV9 and TRBJ1-2): DSGVTQTPKHLITATGQRVTLRCSPRSGDLSVYWYQQSLDQGLQFLIQYYNGEERAKGNILERFSAQQFPDLHSELNLSSLELGDSALYFCASSADRGLTFGSGTRLTVV.

The chain carries TRBV19 and TRBJ1-5; D gene uncertain. CDR3 length equals 13 residues. Trimming left V 3 bases short and J 1 base short, with 4 bases between. Germline V lookup: CDR1 LNHDA, CDR2 SQIVND (reference sequence). CDR3 in DNA: TGTGCCAGTAGTATTGAGAGCAATCAGCCCCAGCATTTT. It codes for CASSIESNQPQHF. Looking up the rest from reference TRBV19 and TRBJ1-5 gives the full variable domain: DGGITQSPKYLFRKEGQNVTLSCEQNLNHDAMYWYRQDPGQGLRLIYYSQIVNDFQKGDIAEGYSVSREKKESFPLTVTSAQKNPTAFYLCASSIESNQPQHFGDGTRLSIL.

The gene calls are TRBV24-1 and TRBJ2-5; TRBD2 matches at 8 bases. The CDR3 has 14 residues. Germline values: CDR1 KGHDR, CDR2 SFDVKD. V lost 3 bases and J lost 3; bases outside the gene matches: 2. CDR3 sequence reads: CATSDSGGEETQYF. In DNA, the CDR3 is TGTGCCACCAGTGATAGCGGGGGTGAAGAGACCCAGTACTTC.

The chain combines TRBV27 with TRBJ1-5; the match to TRBD1 covers 7 bases. The CDR3 loop spans 13 amino acids. The germline gives CDR1 MNHEY, CDR2 SMNVEV (reference sequence). With 5 bases clipped from V and 5 bases from J, the junction kept 3 bases outside the gene matches. The CDR3 nucleotides read TGTGCCAGCAGTCAGGGGGTGTATCAGCCCCAGCATTTT. Its protein is CASSQGVYQPQHF.

A single count supports this clone. The chain has TRBV7-3 and TRBJ2-2; D is uncertain. CDR1 and CDR2 (germline): SGHTA, FQGTGA. V lost 2 bases and J 1 base, leaving 5 bases between the germline ends. This CDR3 region has 14 residues. The CDR3 spells CASSLRQNTGELFF. CDR3 bases: TGTGCCAGCAGCTTACGGCAGAACACCGGGGAGCTGTTTTTT. The full variable domain, its missing parts supplied by reference TRBV7-3 and TRBJ2-2, is GAGVSQTPSNKVTEKGKYVELRCDPISGHTALYWYRQSLGQGPEFLIYFQGTGAADDSGLPNDRFFAVRPEGSVSTLKIQRTERGDSAVYLCASSLRQNTGELFFGEGSRLTVL.

The V call is TRBV4-1, the J call TRBJ2-2; D is uncertain. The CDR3 is made up of 16 amino acids. Deletions cut 0 bases from V and 2 bases from J, with 10 bases between. CDR1 MGHRA and CDR2 YSYEKL come from the germline V gene. CDR3 sequence: CASSQDLETNTGELFF. CDR3 coding DNA: TGCGCCAGCAGCCAAGATCTGGAGACTAACACCGGGGAGCTGTTTTTT.

This clone was counted a single time. V gene TRBV7-2 combines with J gene TRBJ2-3, with TRBD2 identical over 7 bases. J was trimmed by 1 base and V by 4 bases; bases with no gene match: 8. The length of the CDR3 is 16 residues. Per germline, CDR1 SGHTA and CDR2 FQGNSA. The DNA of the CDR3 is TGTGCCAGCAGCTGGGGCGGGGGTTTGGGCACAGATACGCAGTATTTT. Its protein product is CASSWGGGLGTDTQYF. Based on the CDR3 plus reference TRBV7-2 and TRBJ2-3, the full variable domain is GAGVSQSPSNKVTEKGKDVELRCDPISGHTALYWYRQSLGQGLEFLIYFQGNSAPDKSGLPSDRFSAERTGGSVSTLTIQRTQQEDSAVYLCASSWGGGLGTDTQYFGPGTRLTVL.

The CDR3 loop reads CASSPLEGRKLFF. CDR3 bases: TGTGCCAGCAGCCCACTCGAGGGGAGAAAACTGTTTTTT. The rearrangement joins TRBV7-8 to TRBJ1-4; weak D call: TRBD1 (5 bases). There are 13 residues in the CDR3. Germline lookup yields CDR1 SGHVS and CDR2 FQNEAQ. Trimming removed 5 bases from V and 10 bases from J, with 14 bases in between.

This clone has just one count. The V and J genes are TRBV11-2 and TRBJ2-7; 10 bases line up with TRBD1. The CDR3 has 16 residues. Germline loops: CDR1 SGHAT, CDR2 FQNNGV. The J segment lost 4 bases and the V segment lost 5 bases, leaving 11 bases of the junction unmatched. The CDR3 sequence is CASSPTGGRYAYEQYF. DNA of the CDR3: TGTGCCAGCAGCCCGACAGGGGGCCGTTATGCTTACGAGCAGTACTTC.

The genes are TRBV9 and TRBJ2-3; tentatively, D is TRBD1 (5 bases). This CDR3 is 15 amino acids long. CDR1 and CDR2 from the germline V gene are SGDLS and YYNGEE. With 3 bases removed from V and 7 bases from J, the gap between germline ends came to 18 bases. CDR3 sequence reads: CASSEGIGTTHTQYF. The CDR3 region has the DNA TGTGCCAGCAGCGAGGGGATCGGAACGACACATACGCAGTATTTT.

The chain carries TRBV5-1 and TRBJ1-2, with 7 nucleotides matching TRBD1. Looked up from germline, CDR1 is SGHRS and CDR2 is YFSETQ. The CDR3 has 13 amino acids. V was pared by 9 bases and J by 4 bases, with 9 bases of the junction left unmatched. CDR3 coding DNA: TGCGCCACCGATCAGGGGGATGGCTATGGCTACACCTTC. Translating gives CATDQGDGYGYTF.

The J gene is TRBJ2-7, the V gene TRBV6-2 or TRBV6-3, with a weak D call TRBD1 (5 bases). This CDR3 region has 12 residues. With 0 bases removed from V and 6 bases from J, the gap between germline ends came to 6 bases. Looked up from germline, CDR1 is MNHEY and CDR2 is SVGEGT. This chain's CDR3 is CASSYSTAEQYF. For the CDR3, the DNA is TGTGCCAGCAGTTACTCGACAGCCGAGCAGTACTTC.

This clone is a singleton in its sample. CDR3 DNA sequence: TGCGCCAGCAGCCAAGATAAACGAGCGGGGGGGAGGACCCAGTACTTC. Translating gives CASSQDKRAGGRTQYF. J is TRBJ2-5 and V is TRBV4-1; 10 positions agree with TRBD2. With V trimmed by 0 bases and J by 7 bases, 8 bases remained unmatched. Germline V gene data show CDR1 as MGHRA and CDR2 as YSYEKL. The CDR3 sequence is 16 residues long.

This clone was found once. The chain has TRBV10-3 and TRBJ2-7; 9 nucleotides agree with TRBD1. CDR1 ENHRY and CDR2 SYGVKD come from the germline V gene. V was pared by 3 bases and J by 5 bases, with 8 bases of the junction left unmatched. This CDR3 region has 15 residues. CDR3 coding DNA: TGTGCCATCAGTGATGGATACGACAGGGGGGACGAGCAGTACTTC. Its translation: CAISDGYDRGDEQYF.

The chain uses TRBV7-2 and TRBJ1-5; weak D call: TRBD1 (6 bases). This CDR3 is 16 amino acids long. In germline, CDR1 is SGHTA, CDR2 FQGNSA. V lost 1 base to trimming and J lost 2 bases, with 12 bases between them. The CDR3 here is CASSLVGGGGNQPQHF. The CDR3 DNA follows: TGTGCCAGCAGCTTAGTGGGGGGCGGAGGCAATCAGCCCCAGCATTTT.

This chain links TRBV3-1 (or the pseudogene TRBV3-2) with TRBJ1-1; D uncertain. The length of the CDR3 is 13 residues. CDR1 LGHDT and CDR2 YNNKEL come from the germline V gene (reference sequence). V gave up 6 bases and J gave up 3 bases, with 11 bases separating them. The CDR3 DNA follows: TGTGCCAGCAGGCGGATCGGGGACACTGAAGCTTTCTTT. Its translation is CASRRIGDTEAFF.

This sequence joins TRBV29-1 and TRBJ1-5; 9 bases align to TRBD1. The ends lost 2 bases at V and 0 bases at J; junction bases unmatched: 8. Germline-derived CDR1 and CDR2 are SQVTM and ANQGSEA. The CDR3 sequence is 17 residues long. The CDR3 nucleotides read TGCAGCGTTGAAAACAGGACAGGGGTACATAGCAATCAGCCCCAGCATTTT. Translation: CSVENRTGVHSNQPQHF.

The CDR3, as DNA: TGTGCCAGCGCTAAAGAGGGCGGGGGGCGCAACAATGAGCAGTTCTTC. Translation gives CASAKEGGGRNNEQFF. The chain is built from TRBV7-2 and TRBJ2-1; TRBD2 matches 8 bases. Trimming at V came to 8 bases and at J to 5 bases, leaving 14 bases not matched to a gene. This CDR3 has 16 residues. CDR1 and CDR2 (germline): SGHTA, FQGNSA.

V and J are TRBV18 and TRBJ1-2; TRBD1 is a possible D gene (5 bases). The CDR3 length is 15 residues. V was shortened by 3 bases and J by 2 bases, with 13 bases between the two germline ends. The germline CDR1 and CDR2 sequences are KGHSH and LQKENI. The CDR3 is CASSPTEGANYGYTF. Written as DNA, the CDR3 is TGTGCCAGCTCACCGACAGAGGGTGCAAACTATGGCTACACCTTC.